This entry features one T cell receptor (beta chain) sequence. This receptor's antigen is unknown. Per-nucleotide qualities are absent, and no much larger clonotype sits a single base away. This sample was taken from a study of blood T cells in healthy people across ages (dated by TCRdb to about 2015). With respect to the entire study: Template switching captured roughly one uniquely barcoded TCR beta cDNA molecule per two T cells in model experiments. Age-related changes in TCR beta repertoire diversity were measured in the study by deep sequencing normalized with unique cDNA molecular identifiers. The donors were divided into four age groups: young (average around 16 years), middle-aged (roughly 42), aged (around 67) and long-lived (about 90). To avoid experimental bias, donors of different ages were spread randomly across the sequencing lanes. Two additional independent replicas of 1 million unique cDNA reads from the same blood draw were analyzed for two donors (one aged 18 to 30 and one aged 80 or older).

The study at large found these results: Estimates of total diversity based on one million sequenced T cells were considered lower bounds and underestimates. Compared with the aged group, the long-lived group had more naive CD4+ T cells, fewer expanded clones and increased TCR diversity, suggesting age selection. Because donor CMV infection status was unknown, age-related changes in expanded clonotypes were potentially confounded. Conclusive comparison of naive and antigen-experienced compartments was prevented by the profiling of bulk unsorted PBMCs. Observed TCR beta diversity per million T cells fell roughly linearly with age, and a significant reduction was already apparent by age around 44. A strong correlation was found between observed TCR beta diversity and the percentage of naive T cells measured by flow cytometry.

Trimming at the junction amounts to 3 bases on V and 4 bases on J, and the germline ends lie 12 bases apart. The germline V gene gives CDR1 as SNHLY and CDR2 as FYNNEI. CDR3 length: 14 amino acids, cysteine to phenylalanine. Here the CDR3 DNA is all that survives: 42 bases in frame from base 1. Libraries were built with 5' RACE. The sequencer was an Illumina HiSeq 2500. A second roughly 6 to 11 cycle PCR used a sample-barcoded 5' primer and a J-beta primer mix. A template-switch 5' adaptor carrying 12 random nucleotides introduced a unique molecular identifier onto each TCR beta cDNA molecule. Each sample yielded at least 3 million CDR3-containing paired-end reads. First-strand cDNA was synthesized from all RNA with the Mint cDNA synthesis kit, primed by a TRBC-specific oligonucleotide. All cDNA was treated with uracil-DNA glycosylase and then went through a first 18-cycle PCR with the universal primers M1SS and BC2_uni_R. Processing in the source paper ran as follows. For normalization, 1 million high-quality reads were randomly selected from each sample, with every read carrying a distinct molecular identifier. Reads sharing molecular identifiers were discarded rather than binned into consensus sequences. MiTCR, set to a Q25 quality threshold and the strictest error-elimination algorithm, was used for CDR3 identification, clonotype clustering and error correction. Lower-bound total TCR beta diversity was estimated with a nonparametric unseen species model using Euler transformation. Using fastp trimming at Q25 and MiXCR clonotype assembly, TCRdb reanalyzed the public sequencing data and kept in-frame beta chains. Rows merge per CDR3 protein into single entries with the most common DNA and genes. None of the V and J calls come from the authors' own analysis; TCRdb made them. The sample yields around 1.5 million distinct CDR3 sequences; around 42% were counted once. 7.9% of the sample is taken by the ten largest.

Donors were about 36 systemically healthy Caucasian individuals from Russia aged roughly 6 to 100 years. Ten milliliters of peripheral blood were collected from each donor into EDTA-treated Vacutainer tubes. Ficoll-Paque density-gradient centrifugation was used to isolate PBMCs, with at least 7 million obtained per sample. Total RNA was extracted from PBMCs with Trizol reagent, with at least 6 micrograms obtained per sample. The percentages of naive CD45RAhigh/CD27high T cells were determined by flow cytometry on a PBMC aliquot from every donor. The sequence joins TRBV2 to TRBJ1-2; the D gene lacks a confident call. What was sequenced was blood. The sequence derives from a woman younger than 35 in good health. The DNA is TGTGCCAGCAGTGAGGCAGGATCGGGCTATGGCTACACCTTC. The resulting protein is CASSEAGSGYGYTF.